These 18 T cell receptor beta chains were sequenced from one sample in a study of T-cell memory formation after mild COVID-19. TCRdb recomputed calls from the 5' RACE reads with MiXCR, one row per CDR3 protein. Among about 300,000 distinct CDR3 sequences listed, approximately 19% were seen once. The sample was PBMCs or a T cell subset sorted from them (not recorded which). Every receptor here comes from a man between 18 and 29 years old who had mild COVID-19 (a few samples of this study predate the infection). Cell type and time point are not known.

This clonotype was detected only a few times. The chain is built from TRBV4-1 and TRBJ2-5, with D perhaps given as TRBD1 or TRBD2 (6 bases each). V was cut by 4 bases and J by 5 bases, with 17 bases left in between. CDR3 size: 15 residues. Germline V gene sequence: CDR1 MGHRA, CDR2 YSYEKL. The CDR3 bases are TGCGCCAGCAGCCCCGCCTTGGGGGGCCGTGAGACCCAGTACTTC. Translated: CASSPALGGRETQYF.

The rearrangement uses TRBV7-2 and TRBJ2-3, with 12 bases fitting TRBD2. Losses at the gene ends were 5 bases for V and 6 bases for J; bases not matched to a gene: 6. The CDR3 contains 15 residues. Looked up from germline, CDR1 is SGHTA and CDR2 is FQGNSA. The CDR3 sequence: CASSPASGGADTQYF. The DNA of the CDR3 is TGTGCCAGCAGCCCAGCTAGCGGGGGGGCCGATACGCAGTATTTT.

For the CDR3, the DNA is TGCGCCAGCAGCCAAGATCGAACAGGGGTTTACAATGAGCAGTTCTTC. This codes for CASSQDRTGVYNEQFF. This rearrangement joins TRBV4-3 to TRBJ2-1; TRBD1 matches 7 bases. CDR3 length equals 16 residues. Germline V gene lookup returns CDR1 LGHNA and CDR2 YSLEER. V lost 0 bases and J lost 4; bases outside the gene matches: 6.

Only a few counts were recorded for this clonotype. V usage is TRBV5-4 and J usage is TRBJ2-3, with a weak D call TRBD1 (5 bases). With 0 bases removed from V and 0 bases from J, the gap between germline ends came to 11 bases. The CDR3 runs 16 residues. The V gene's germline CDR1 is SGHNT and CDR2 YYREEE (reference sequence). CDR3 sequence reads: CASSLGGGHSTDTQYF. CDR3 coding DNA: TGTGCCAGCAGCTTGGGCGGTGGACACAGCACAGATACGCAGTATTTT.

This clonotype occurred many times. CDR3 bases: TGCAGCGTTTCTACAGGGGGCTTGGGTCAGCCCCAGCATTTT. It encodes CSVSTGGLGQPQHF. The chain couples TRBV29-1 to TRBJ1-5, with TRBD1 matching 9 bases. V lost 5 bases to trimming and J lost 6 bases; unmatched junction nucleotides: 8. Germline CDR1 and CDR2: SQVTM and ANQGSEA. The CDR3 totals 14 residues.

This clonotype was observed many times. This rearrangement joins TRBV7-2 to TRBJ2-5, with D perhaps assigned TRBD1 or TRBD2 (5 bases each). Germline V gene data show CDR1 as SGHTA and CDR2 as FQGNSA. The CDR3 has 13 amino acids. Between the trimmed V and J ends, which lost 3 bases and 4 bases, there was a span of 9 bases. Written as DNA, the CDR3 is TGTGCCAGCAGCTTTGAGGGGCGAGAGACCCAGTACTTC. Its translation is CASSFEGRETQYF. Complete variable domain (other parts from reference TRBV7-2 and TRBJ2-5): GAGVSQSPSNKVTEKGKDVELRCDPISGHTALYWYRQSLGQGLEFLIYFQGNSAPDKSGLPSDRFSAERTGGSVSTLTIQRTQQEDSAVYLCASSFEGRETQYFGPGTRLLVL.

This clonotype has at least ten counts. V is TRBV12-5 and J is TRBJ2-6; D not certain. CDR1 is LGHNT and CDR2 is FRNRAP in the germline V gene. V lost 7 bases, J lost 2 bases, and 6 bases lay in between. CDR3 size: 13 residues. The CDR3 here is CASDGAGANVLTF. CDR3 DNA sequence: TGTGCTAGTGACGGAGCTGGGGCCAACGTCCTGACTTTC.

This clonotype was seen only a few times. The chain employs TRBV12-3 or TRBV12-4 and TRBJ1-2; no firm D call. V dropped 5 bases and J dropped 4 bases, with 11 bases sitting between them. This CDR3 is 13 amino acids long. This CDR3 is CASSTNGGYGYTF. The CDR3 nucleotides read TGTGCCAGCAGTACCAACGGCGGCTATGGCTACACCTTC.

V gene TRBV20-1 combines with J gene TRBJ2-3; 8 nucleotides line up with TRBD1. The V gene's germline CDR1 is DFQATT and CDR2 SNEGSKA (reference sequence). Germline trimming cut 6 bases from V and 3 bases from J; bases unmatched to any gene: 8. CDR3 size: 14 residues. The DNA of the CDR3 is TGCAGTGCCCCGGACAGGGAGTTGACAGATACGCAGTATTTT. Translating gives CSAPDRELTDTQYF.

This clonotype was seen a few times. V is TRBV7-8 and J is TRBJ2-3; D gene ambiguous. CDR1 is SGHVS and CDR2 is FQNEAQ in the germline V gene. The CDR3 loop spans 16 amino acids. The V end lost 1 base, the J end lost 0 bases, and 11 bases lay between the germline ends. CDR3 nucleotide sequence: TGTGCCAGCAGCTTAGTAGGACCGCCAAGCACAGATACGCAGTATTTT. It is translated as CASSLVGPPSTDTQYF.

This clonotype was observed a handful of times. V gene TRBV9 combines with J gene TRBJ2-6; no clear D gene. The CDR3 runs 15 residues. Trimming cost V 2 bases and J 5 bases, with 11 bases left between them. The germline gives CDR1 SGDLS, CDR2 YYNGEE. The CDR3 region has the DNA TGTGCCAGCAGCGTTTCAGGTTCGTGGGCCAACGTCCTGACTTTC. Protein product: CASSVSGSWANVLTF.

The V and J genes are TRBV10-3 and TRBJ1-1, with 11 bases that match TRBD1. This CDR3 region has 15 residues. J lost 1 base, V lost 6 bases, and 4 bases had no gene match. Germline V lookup: CDR1 ENHRY, CDR2 SYGVKD. CDR3: CAIRGQGERNTEAFF. DNA for the CDR3: TGTGCCATCAGGGGACAGGGGGAGAGGAACACTGAAGCTTTCTTT.

This clonotype was counted only a few times. The J gene is TRBJ2-7, the V gene TRBV7-9, with D maybe TRBD2 (6 bases). CDR1 is SEHNR and CDR2 is FQNEAQ in the germline V gene (reference sequence). Trimming pared 5 bases from V and 9 bases from J, leaving 17 bases between. The CDR3 covers 13 residues. The CDR3 reads CASSPPRGYGQYF. The DNA for the CDR3 is TGTGCCAGCAGCCCCCCCCGGGGGTATGGGCAGTACTTC.

The chain has TRBV4-3 and TRBJ1-4, with 7 bases matching TRBD1. V was clipped by 5 bases and J by 10 bases; unmatched bases: 22. Germline lookup yields CDR1 LGHNA and CDR2 YSLEER. The CDR3 is made up of 18 amino acids. The CDR3 coding sequence is TGCGCCAGCAGCGAACGACGGACACCGGGACAGTTTCCAGGAAAACTGTTTTTT. It codes for CASSERRTPGQFPGKLFF.

This clonotype was picked up many times. The chain couples TRBV18 to TRBJ1-3; D is possibly TRBD1 (6 bases). The V gene's germline CDR1 is KGHSH and CDR2 LQKENI. The V end lost 3 bases, the J end lost 0 bases, and 12 bases lay between the germline ends. The CDR3 runs 16 residues. The CDR3 loop reads CASSPSQGFSGNTIYF. CDR3 nucleotides: TGTGCCAGCTCACCGTCCCAGGGGTTCTCTGGAAACACCATATATTTT.

The rearrangement uses TRBV5-1 and TRBJ2-1; no reliable D call. The CDR3 has 13 amino acids. Between the trimmed V and J ends, which lost 0 bases and 8 bases, there was a span of 9 bases. Germline values: CDR1 SGHRS, CDR2 YFSETQ. The CDR3 coding sequence is TGCGCCAGCAGCTTGGGTAGCACCGATGAGCAGTTCTTC. The encoded protein is CASSLGSTDEQFF.

The sample holds a few counts of this clonotype. The V call is TRBV5-1, the J call TRBJ2-1; perhaps D is TRBD1 or TRBD2 (5 bases each). CDR3 length: 12 amino acids. Trimming shortened V by 7 bases and J by 7 bases, and 12 bases separated the two germline ends. The germline gives CDR1 SGHRS, CDR2 YFSETQ. Here the CDR3 reads CASGDLANEQFF. The CDR3 DNA follows: TGCGCCAGCGGGGACCTGGCTAATGAGCAGTTCTTC.

The chain employs TRBV4-2 and TRBJ2-2; a possible D gene is TRBD2 (5 bases). This CDR3 region has 15 residues. With 0 bases removed from V and 7 bases from J, the gap between germline ends came to 12 bases. Germline V gene lookup returns CDR1 LGHNA and CDR2 YNFKEQ. CDR3 bases: TGTGCCAGCAGCCAAGATCCGGTAGCGCGCGGGGAGCTGTTTTTT. Residues: CASSQDPVARGELFF.